The 23 T cell receptor beta chains given below trace back to one sample, sequenced in a study of identical twins. TCRdb re-called the 5' RACE reads with MiXCR, one entry per CDR3 protein. Of 520,000 or so distinct CDR3 sequences in the sample, 22% were seen once. This same sample was also taken into another study, of T cells expressing NK-cell markers.

Sequenced input: CD4+ T cells sorted from blood. The receptors come from a woman under 30 in good health.

The chain uses TRBV6-5 and TRBJ2-1, with 7 bases aligning to TRBD2. The CDR3 extends over 15 amino acids. The J segment lost 9 bases and the V segment lost 1 base, leaving 9 bases of the junction unmatched. Germline CDR1 MNHEY, CDR2 SVGAGI. The CDR3 protein is CASSYWAGELGEQFF. The CDR3 region has the DNA TGTGCCAGCAGTTACTGGGCGGGAGAGTTGGGTGAGCAGTTCTTC.

The V gene is TRBV9, the J gene TRBJ2-3; tentative D call: TRBD1 (6 bases). Per germline, CDR1 SGDLS and CDR2 YYNGEE. V was shortened by 5 bases and J by 3 bases, with 10 bases between the two germline ends. The CDR3 is 13 residues long. CDR3 region: CASRQGLTDTQYF. For the CDR3, the DNA is TGTGCCAGCAGACAGGGTCTAACAGATACGCAGTATTTT.

Ten or more counts support this clonotype. The DNA of the CDR3 is TGCAGTGCTAGAGATACGCACAGGGGCGTCACTACGCAGTATTTT. This encodes CSARDTHRGVTTQYF. V gene TRBV20-1 combines with J gene TRBJ2-3; 7 bases agree with TRBD1. The CDR3 covers 15 residues. The junction had 11 bases not matched to a gene; V was cut back by 0 bases and J by 8 bases. CDR1 and CDR2 (germline): DFQATT, SNEGSKA (reference sequence).

In its sample, this clonotype was seen a few times. This chain links TRBV11-2 with TRBJ1-1; D uncertain. Looked up from germline, CDR1 is SGHAT and CDR2 is FQNNGV. The CDR3 covers 13 residues. V dropped 3 bases and J dropped 6 bases, with 11 bases sitting between them. The CDR3 sequence is CASSLGKWAEAFF. The CDR3, as DNA: TGTGCCAGCAGCTTGGGGAAATGGGCTGAAGCTTTCTTT.

This clonotype was found a few times. V is TRBV5-6 and J is TRBJ2-1; TRBD2 is a possible D gene (7 bases). The CDR3 runs to 12 residues. V lost 7 bases to trimming and J lost 7 bases, with 12 bases between them. CDR1 is SGHDT, CDR2 YYEEEE, per germline. CDR3 residues: CASYREGNEQFF. Here the CDR3 DNA reads TGTGCCAGCTACAGGGAGGGGAATGAGCAGTTCTTC.

CDR3 region: CASSESGSYNEQFF. CDR3 bases: TGTGCCAGCAGCGAAAGCGGTTCCTACAATGAGCAGTTCTTC. This chain uses TRBV14 with TRBJ2-1; TRBD2 might be the D (5 bases). Trimming cost V 5 bases and J 1 base, with 9 bases left between them. This CDR3 contains 14 residues. Germline CDR1 reads SGHDN; CDR2 reads FVKESK. The complete variable domain, with remaining parts taken from reference TRBV14 and TRBJ2-1, reads EAGVTQFPSHSVIEKGQTVTLRCDPISGHDNLYWYRRVMGKEIKFLLHFVKESKQDESGMPNNRFLAERTGGTYSTLKVQPAELEDSGVYFCASSESGSYNEQFFGPGTRLTVL.

V usage is TRBV7-9 and J usage is TRBJ2-7; D remains ambiguous. There are 11 residues in the CDR3. The germline gives CDR1 SEHNR, CDR2 FQNEAQ (reference sequence). With 5 bases removed from V and 9 bases from J, the gap between germline ends came to 11 bases. The CDR3 reads CASSSGVGQYF. The DNA for the CDR3 is TGTGCCAGCAGCAGTGGGGTCGGGCAGTACTTC.

This clonotype was counted a single time. The gene calls are TRBV7-2 and TRBJ2-3; D is perhaps TRBD1 or TRBD2 (5 bases each). This CDR3 has 14 amino acids. Trimming shortened V by 7 bases and J by 0 bases, and 11 bases separated the two germline ends. Germline loops: CDR1 SGHTA, CDR2 FQGNSA. CDR3: CASTHRTSTDTQYF. Here the CDR3 DNA reads TGTGCCAGCACACACAGGACTAGCACAGATACGCAGTATTTT. Full variable domain (outside the CDR3, taken from reference TRBV7-2 and TRBJ2-3): GAGVSQSPSNKVTEKGKDVELRCDPISGHTALYWYRQSLGQGLEFLIYFQGNSAPDKSGLPSDRFSAERTGGSVSTLTIQRTQQEDSAVYLCASTHRTSTDTQYFGPGTRLTVL.

The rearrangement joins TRBV29-1 to TRBJ2-7, with TRBD1 matching 9 bases. Germline V gene lookup returns CDR1 SQVTM and CDR2 ANQGSEA. Germline trimming cut 2 bases from V and 0 bases from J; bases unmatched to any gene: 8. The CDR3 spans 16 residues. The CDR3 here is CSVELSRDRVSYEQYF. The CDR3 coding sequence is TGCAGCGTTGAACTTTCCCGGGACAGGGTCTCCTACGAGCAGTACTTC.

This clonotype was recorded a few times. The genes are TRBV21-1 and TRBJ2-2; the tabulated D call, TRBD1, remains unverified against the DNA. TRBV21-1 is a pseudogene locus. This CDR3 is built from 15 residues. The CDR3 here is CAIKSGLSRGGELFF. CDR3 nucleotide sequence: TGTGCCATCAAGTCAGGGTTGAGCCGGGGCGGGGAGCTGTTTTTT.

The J gene is TRBJ1-1, the V gene TRBV29-1; 7 nucleotides align to TRBD1. The J segment lost 4 bases and the V segment lost 5 bases, leaving 4 bases of the junction unmatched. This CDR3 comprises 12 residues. CDR1 and CDR2 from the germline V gene are SQVTM and ANQGSEA. The CDR3 here is CSVIGTVTEAFF. The DNA of the CDR3 is TGCAGCGTTATCGGGACAGTCACTGAAGCTTTCTTT.

This clonotype was seen only a few times. The genes are TRBV12-3 or TRBV12-4 and TRBJ1-1, with a tentative D call TRBD1 (5 bases). The CDR3 has 14 residues. The ends were cut back, 5 bases at V and 4 bases at J, with 14 bases in the middle. The CDR3 here is CASSARVGSTEAFF. The CDR3 nucleotides read TGTGCCAGCAGTGCCAGGGTGGGTAGCACTGAAGCTTTCTTT.

The chain links TRBV6-2 or TRBV6-3 to TRBJ1-1; D possibly corresponds to TRBD1 (5 bases). The germline V gene encodes CDR1 MNHEY and CDR2 SVGEGT. V shed 6 bases and J shed 1 base, with 12 bases lying between them. The CDR3 totals 14 residues. The CDR3 spells CASRPGGPNTEAFF. DNA of the CDR3: TGTGCCAGCAGACCGGGGGGACCGAACACTGAAGCTTTCTTT.

This clonotype was seen only a few times. The CDR3 here is CSARELGYEQYF. The CDR3 DNA reads as TGCAGTGCTAGAGAATTGGGGTACGAGCAGTACTTC. The V gene is TRBV20-1, the J gene TRBJ2-7; D not certain. This CDR3 region has 12 residues. Germline values: CDR1 DFQATT, CDR2 SNEGSKA (reference sequence). The V and J ends lost 0 bases and 4 bases respectively, with 7 bases between them.

The chain recombines TRBV12-3 or TRBV12-4 with TRBJ1-2, with 9 bases that match TRBD1. The CDR3 length is 16 residues. With V trimmed by 6 bases and J by 7 bases, 15 bases remained unmatched. The CDR3 DNA sequence: TGTGCCAGCAGGAAGGTTTGGGACAGGGACACAAGTGGCTACACCTTC. Encoded protein: CASRKVWDRDTSGYTF.

The genes are TRBV15 and TRBJ2-7, with D possibly TRBD2 on 6 matching bases. The CDR3 spans 16 residues. The germline V and J ends were trimmed by 2 bases and 7 bases, with 21 bases remaining between them. Germline V lookup: CDR1 LNHNV, CDR2 YYDKDF (reference sequence). CDR3 region: CATSRPSRRLAMEQYF. As DNA, the CDR3 is TGTGCCACCAGCAGACCCTCCCGCCGGCTAGCGATGGAGCAGTACTTC.

This clonotype was detected only a few times. The rearrangement links TRBV4-3 to TRBJ1-4; 7 positions match TRBD1. Germline trimming cut 1 base from V and 4 bases from J; bases unmatched to any gene: 3. CDR1 and CDR2 (germline): LGHNA, YSLEER. The CDR3 runs 15 residues. Written as DNA, the CDR3 is TGCGCCAGCAGCCAAGGGGGACAGCTTAATGAAAAACTGTTTTTT. Translation gives CASSQGGQLNEKLFF.

This clonotype was seen a handful of times. The chain couples TRBV12-3 or TRBV12-4 to TRBJ2-7; perhaps TRBD1 as D (6 bases). V lost 1 base and J lost 0, with 10 bases in between. The CDR3 is 15 residues long. CDR3 protein: CASSLGTAYSYEQYF. The CDR3 DNA is TGTGCCAGCAGTTTAGGGACAGCCTACTCCTACGAGCAGTACTTC.

This chain links TRBV7-9 with TRBJ2-5, with D perhaps TRBD1 (6 bases). Looked up from germline, CDR1 is SEHNR and CDR2 is FQNEAQ (reference sequence). The CDR3 has 12 residues. The CDR3 protein is CAGTPFEETQYF. The CDR3 nucleotides read TGTGCGGGGACACCCTTCGAAGAGACCCAGTACTTC.

This clonotype appeared many times. This chain links TRBV5-1 with TRBJ2-3; no reliable D call. V was clipped by 0 bases and J by 0 bases, with 5 bases between them. This CDR3 is 14 amino acids long. Germline V gene data show CDR1 as SGHRS and CDR2 as YFSETQ. In DNA, the CDR3 is TGCGCCAGCAGCTTGGACGGAAGCACAGATACGCAGTATTTT. This sequence encodes CASSLDGSTDTQYF.

J is TRBJ2-7 and V is TRBV12-3 or TRBV12-4; no clear D gene. The CDR3 runs to 12 residues. Deletions cut 4 bases from V and 2 bases from J, with 6 bases between. Written as DNA, the CDR3 is TGTGCCAGCAGTTCCACAACCTACGAGCAGTACTTC. It encodes CASSSTTYEQYF.

V is TRBV27 and J is TRBJ1-5; no firm D call. In germline, CDR1 is MNHEY, CDR2 SMNVEV (reference sequence). Trimming took 4 bases from V and 0 from J, leaving 10 bases between them. The CDR3 extends over 15 amino acids. The CDR3 sequence: CASSWQTNSNQPQHF. For the CDR3, the DNA is TGTGCCAGCAGTTGGCAGACTAATAGCAATCAGCCCCAGCATTTT.

The rearrangement joins TRBV10-1 to TRBJ2-3; 10 nucleotides match TRBD2. Trimming removed 1 base from V and 5 bases from J; junction bases left unmatched: 6. Germline values: CDR1 WNHNN, CDR2 SYGVQD (reference sequence). This CDR3 has 16 amino acids. CDR3 nucleotides: TGCGCCAGCAGTGAGTGGTCTAGCGGGGGTCGAGATACGCAGTATTTT. This sequence encodes CASSEWSSGGRDTQYF.